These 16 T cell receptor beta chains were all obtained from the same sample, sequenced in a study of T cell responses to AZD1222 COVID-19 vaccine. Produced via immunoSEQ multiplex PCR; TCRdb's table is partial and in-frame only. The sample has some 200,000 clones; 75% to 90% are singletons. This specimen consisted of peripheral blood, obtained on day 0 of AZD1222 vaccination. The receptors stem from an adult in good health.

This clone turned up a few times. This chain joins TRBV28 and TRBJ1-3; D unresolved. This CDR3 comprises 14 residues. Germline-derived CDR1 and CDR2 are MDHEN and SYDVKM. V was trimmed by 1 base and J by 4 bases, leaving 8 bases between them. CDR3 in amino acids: CASSLSGLGNTIYF. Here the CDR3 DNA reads TGTGCCAGCAGTTTATCGGGTCTGGGAAACACCATATATTTT.

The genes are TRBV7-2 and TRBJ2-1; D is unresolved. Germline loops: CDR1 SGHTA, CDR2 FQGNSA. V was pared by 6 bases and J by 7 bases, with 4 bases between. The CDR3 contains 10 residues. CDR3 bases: TGTGCCAGCAGAAGGAATGAGCAGTTCTTC. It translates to CASRRNEQFF.

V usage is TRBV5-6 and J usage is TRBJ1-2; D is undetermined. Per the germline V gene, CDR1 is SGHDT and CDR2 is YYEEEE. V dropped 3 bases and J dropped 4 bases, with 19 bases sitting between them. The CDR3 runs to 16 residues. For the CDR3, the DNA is TGTGCCAGCAGCTCGGGAACGAGCGTGGCATCCTATGGCTACACCTTC. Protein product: CASSSGTSVASYGYTF.

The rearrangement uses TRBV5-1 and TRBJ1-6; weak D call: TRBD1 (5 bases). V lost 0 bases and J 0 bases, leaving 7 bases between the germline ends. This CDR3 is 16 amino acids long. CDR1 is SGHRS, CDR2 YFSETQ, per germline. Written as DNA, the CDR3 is TGCGCCAGCAGCTTGGGGGGGAGCTCCTATAATTCACCCCTCCACTTT. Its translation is CASSLGGSSYNSPLHF. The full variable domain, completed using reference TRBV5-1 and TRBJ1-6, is KAGVTQTPRYLIKTRGQQVTLSCSPISGHRSVSWYQQTPGQGLQFLFEYFSETQRNKGNFPGRFSGRQFSNSRSEMNVSTLELGDSALYLCASSLGGSSYNSPLHFGNGTRLTVT.

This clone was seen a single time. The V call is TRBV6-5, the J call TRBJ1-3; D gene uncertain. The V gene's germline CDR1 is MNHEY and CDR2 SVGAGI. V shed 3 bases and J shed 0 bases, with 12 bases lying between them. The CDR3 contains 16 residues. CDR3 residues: CASSYSSPNSGNTIYF. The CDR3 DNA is TGTGCCAGCAGTTATAGTTCTCCTAACTCTGGAAACACCATATATTTT.

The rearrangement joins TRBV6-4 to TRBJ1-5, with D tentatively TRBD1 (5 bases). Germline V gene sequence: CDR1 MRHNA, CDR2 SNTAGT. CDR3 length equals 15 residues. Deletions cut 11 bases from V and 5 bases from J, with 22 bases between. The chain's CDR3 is CAPTATGREHQPQHF. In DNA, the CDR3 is TGTGCCCCCACGGCCACGGGCAGGGAACATCAGCCCCAGCATTTT.

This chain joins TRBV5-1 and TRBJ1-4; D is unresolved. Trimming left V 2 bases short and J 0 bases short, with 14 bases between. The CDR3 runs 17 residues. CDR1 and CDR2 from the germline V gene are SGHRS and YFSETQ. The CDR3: CASSFSGPGATNEKLFF. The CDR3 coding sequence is TGCGCCAGCAGCTTCTCTGGACCGGGAGCAACTAATGAAAAACTGTTTTTT.

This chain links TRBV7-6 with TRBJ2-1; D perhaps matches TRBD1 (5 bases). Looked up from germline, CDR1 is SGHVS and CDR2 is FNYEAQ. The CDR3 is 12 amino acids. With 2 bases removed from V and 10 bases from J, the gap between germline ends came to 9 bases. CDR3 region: CASSLSGKEQFF. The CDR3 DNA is TGTGCCAGCAGCTTATCAGGGAAGGAGCAGTTCTTC.

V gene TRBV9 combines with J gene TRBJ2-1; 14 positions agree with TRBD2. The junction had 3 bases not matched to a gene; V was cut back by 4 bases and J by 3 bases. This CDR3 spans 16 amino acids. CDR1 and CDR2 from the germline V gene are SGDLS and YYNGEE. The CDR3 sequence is CASSRLAGGSYNEQFF. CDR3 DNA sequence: TGTGCCAGCAGCCGACTAGCGGGAGGGAGCTACAATGAGCAGTTCTTC.

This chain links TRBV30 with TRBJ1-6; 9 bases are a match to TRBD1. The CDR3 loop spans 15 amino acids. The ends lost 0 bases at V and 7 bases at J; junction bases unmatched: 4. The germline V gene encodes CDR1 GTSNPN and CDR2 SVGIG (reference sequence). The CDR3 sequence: CAWSVVTGGNSPLHF. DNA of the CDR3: TGTGCCTGGAGTGTAGTGACAGGGGGGAATTCACCCCTCCACTTT. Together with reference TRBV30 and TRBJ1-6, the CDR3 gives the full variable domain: SQTIHQWPATLVQPVGSPLSLECTVEGTSNPNLYWYRQAAGRGLQLLFYSVGIGQISSEVPQNLSASRPQDRQFILSSKKLLLSDSGFYLCAWSVVTGGNSPLHFGNGTRLTVT.

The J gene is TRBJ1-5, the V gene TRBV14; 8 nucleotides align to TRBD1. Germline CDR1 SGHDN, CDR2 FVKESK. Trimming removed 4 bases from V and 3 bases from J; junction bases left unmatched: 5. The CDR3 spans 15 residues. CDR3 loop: CASSPGQGYNQPQHF. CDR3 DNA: TGTGCCAGCAGCCCCGGACAGGGTTACAATCAGCCCCAGCATTTT. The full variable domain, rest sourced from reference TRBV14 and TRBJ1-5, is EAGVTQFPSHSVIEKGQTVTLRCDPISGHDNLYWYRRVMGKEIKFLLHFVKESKQDESGMPNNRFLAERTGGTYSTLKVQPAELEDSGVYFCASSPGQGYNQPQHFGDGTRLSIL.

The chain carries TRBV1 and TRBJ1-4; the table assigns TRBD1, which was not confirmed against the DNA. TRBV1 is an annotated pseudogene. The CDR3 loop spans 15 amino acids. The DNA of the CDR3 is TGCACCAGCAGCAAAGCCAGGGGACAGGATGAAAAACTGTTTTTT. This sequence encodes CTSSKARGQDEKLFF.

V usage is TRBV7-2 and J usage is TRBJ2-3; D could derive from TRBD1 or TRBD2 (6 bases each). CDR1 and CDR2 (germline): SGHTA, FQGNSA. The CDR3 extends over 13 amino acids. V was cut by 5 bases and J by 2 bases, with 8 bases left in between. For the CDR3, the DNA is TGTGCCAGCAGCAGGGGGGCCACAGATACGCAGTATTTT. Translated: CASSRGATDTQYF.

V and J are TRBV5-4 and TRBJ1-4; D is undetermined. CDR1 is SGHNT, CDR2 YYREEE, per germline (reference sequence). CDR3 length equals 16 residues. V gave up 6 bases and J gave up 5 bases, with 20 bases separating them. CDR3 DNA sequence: TGTGCCAGCACCTCCGGACCAAAGAACCCAAATGAAAAACTGTTTTTT. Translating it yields CASTSGPKNPNEKLFF.

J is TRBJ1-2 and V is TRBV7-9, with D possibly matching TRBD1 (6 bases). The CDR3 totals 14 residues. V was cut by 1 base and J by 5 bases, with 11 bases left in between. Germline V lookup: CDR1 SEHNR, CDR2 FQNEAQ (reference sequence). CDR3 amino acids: CASSLGTVNYGYTF. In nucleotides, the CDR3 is TGTGCCAGCAGCTTAGGGACAGTCAATTATGGCTACACCTTC. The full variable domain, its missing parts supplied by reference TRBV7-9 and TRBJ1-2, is DTGVSQNPRHKITKRGQNVTFRCDPISEHNRLYWYRQTLGQGPEFLTYFQNEAQLEKSRLLSDRFSAERPKGSFSTLEIQRTEQGDSAMYLCASSLGTVNYGYTFGSGTRLTVV.

The CDR3 protein is CASSYSHGRLNSYEQYF. Here the CDR3 DNA reads TGTGCCAGCAGTTATTCCCACGGACGCCTCAATTCCTACGAGCAGTACTTC. The V call is TRBV6-2 or TRBV6-3, the J call TRBJ2-7; D is ambiguous. With 3 bases removed from V and 1 base from J, the gap between germline ends came to 19 bases. CDR3 length: 17 amino acids. CDR1 and CDR2 (germline): MNHEY, SVGEGT.